The clone carrying this T cell receptor beta chain was seen repeatedly, ten times or more. Its antigen is as yet unknown. This specimen comes from a study of T cells after yellow fever vaccination. Study-wide results and limits: Only a minor proportion of clonotypes was detected across both CD4 and CD8 compartments.

TCRdb independently ran MiXCR on the 5' RACE reads; one entry per CDR3 protein. The repertoire holds hundreds of thousands of distinct CDR3 sequences, with over 9% as singletons. V was cut by 0 bases and J by 6 bases, with 17 bases left in between. The CDR3 is 16 residues long. The germline V gene encodes CDR1 SGHAT and CDR2 FQNNGV. Here the sequenced sample was PBMCs, taken on the day of the yellow fever booster vaccination. The J gene is TRBJ1-2, the V gene TRBV11-2; tentative D call: TRBD1 (6 bases). The origin of this receptor is a man aged 25 to 40 who received the YFV17D yellow fever vaccine. The DNA for the CDR3 is TGTGCCAGCAGCTTAGAGGCATATGGGACATCCAATGGCTACACCTTC. This gives the protein CASSLEAYGTSNGYTF.